The 6 T cell receptor beta chains listed next were all sequenced from one sample in a study of cytomegalovirus exposure and HLA in healthy donors. Primers included in the PCR were 60 Vbeta and 13 Jbeta primers. Sequencing used immunoSEQ multiplex PCR; TCRdb keeps in-frame clones, though not all of them. Among about 63,000 clones listed, about 76% were seen once. The sample consisted of PBMCs. These receptor sequences come from a man aged 50-59 years in good health and CMV-seronegative.

The chain is built from TRBV14 and TRBJ2-7, with D perhaps TRBD2 (5 bases). The CDR3 is 15 amino acids. Trimming left V 3 bases short and J 0 bases short, with 12 bases between. The germline CDR1 and CDR2 sequences are SGHDN and FVKESK. The CDR3: CASSQEALPSYEQYF. The CDR3 DNA sequence: TGTGCCAGCAGCCAGGAGGCACTACCCTCCTACGAGCAGTACTTC.

This rearrangement joins TRBV5-1 to TRBJ2-1, with TRBD2 matching 10 bases. The CDR3 has 16 residues. Germline V gene lookup returns CDR1 SGHRS and CDR2 YFSETQ. V trimming: 4 bases; J trimming: 3 bases; junction bases outside the gene matches: 7. The CDR3 DNA is TGCGCCAGCAGCCCAGACCCTAGCGGGGGCTACAATGAGCAGTTCTTC. Protein sequence: CASSPDPSGGYNEQFF.

The chain employs TRBV9 and TRBJ2-2, with 10 bases matching TRBD1. The ends lost 0 bases at V and 6 bases at J; junction bases unmatched: 2. The CDR3 contains 15 residues. Germline CDR1 is SGDLS and CDR2 is YYNGEE. The CDR3 loop reads CASSVGQGASGELFF. DNA for the CDR3: TGTGCCAGCAGCGTAGGACAGGGGGCCTCCGGGGAGCTGTTTTTT.

This chain joins TRBV7-9 and TRBJ1-2; no clear D gene. Germline V gene lookup returns CDR1 SEHNR and CDR2 FQNEAQ (reference sequence). This CDR3 spans 11 amino acids. V dropped 2 bases and J dropped 7 bases, with 5 bases sitting between them. CDR3 sequence reads: CASSLTAGYTF. CDR3 nucleotides: TGTGCCAGCAGCTTAACTGCTGGCTACACCTTC. Based on the CDR3 plus reference TRBV7-9 and TRBJ1-2, the full variable domain is DTGVSQNPRHKITKRGQNVTFRCDPISEHNRLYWYRQTLGQGPEFLTYFQNEAQLEKSRLLSDRFSAERPKGSFSTLEIQRTEQGDSAMYLCASSLTAGYTFGSGTRLTVV.

J is TRBJ2-3 and V is TRBV19, with 11 bases lining up with TRBD2. The CDR3 is 16 amino acids. V lost 3 bases, J lost 0 bases, and 2 bases stayed unmatched. Germline V gives CDR1 LNHDA, CDR2 SQIVND (reference sequence). The CDR3 reads CASSMLAGGSTDTQYF. Written as DNA, the CDR3 is TGTGCCAGTAGTATGCTAGCGGGGGGAAGCACAGATACGCAGTATTTT. Variable domain in full (rest from reference TRBV19 and TRBJ2-3): DGGITQSPKYLFRKEGQNVTLSCEQNLNHDAMYWYRQDPGQGLRLIYYSQIVNDFQKGDIAEGYSVSREKKESFPLTVTSAQKNPTAFYLCASSMLAGGSTDTQYFGPGTRLTVL.

The CDR3 is CASSIDQAYGYTF. The CDR3 DNA sequence: TGTGCCAGTAGTATAGATCAGGCGTATGGCTACACCTTC. The V and J genes are TRBV19 and TRBJ1-2; D gene ambiguous. CDR1 is LNHDA, CDR2 SQIVND, per germline (reference sequence). CDR3 length: 13 residues. Trimming took 0 bases from V and 5 from J, leaving 7 bases between them.